The 21 T cell receptor beta chains in this list originate from one sample, sequenced in a study of cytotoxic CD8 clonotypes in ibrutinib-treated CLL. Clones were sequenced by immunoSEQ multiplex PCR, and TCRdb holds only the in-frame ones, with some missing. Of some 130,000 clones listed, roughly 85% are singletons. The sample was PBMCs, taken after 24 months of ibrutinib treatment. Receptors were obtained from a human donor with chronic lymphocytic leukemia.

The chain uses TRBV9 and TRBJ1-5; D might be TRBD1 (5 bases). This CDR3 comprises 15 residues. Trimming left V 0 bases short and J 7 bases short, with 14 bases between. Germline CDR1 is SGDLS and CDR2 is YYNGEE. The DNA for the CDR3 is TGTGCCAGCAGCGTAGCGGCAGACAGAGGACAGCCCCAGCATTTT. It encodes CASSVAADRGQPQHF. Full variable domain (rest looked up from reference TRBV9 and TRBJ1-5): DSGVTQTPKHLITATGQRVTLRCSPRSGDLSVYWYQQSLDQGLQFLIQYYNGEERAKGNILERFSAQQFPDLHSELNLSSLELGDSALYFCASSVAADRGQPQHFGDGTRLSIL.

The chain employs TRBV4-1 and TRBJ1-5; D not certain. V lost 1 base and J lost 0, with 16 bases in between. CDR1 is MGHRA and CDR2 is YSYEKL in the germline V gene. The CDR3 consists of 18 residues. The CDR3 loop reads CASSQGARPRYSNQPQHF. The CDR3 nucleotides are TGCGCCAGCAGCCAAGGGGCGCGTCCAAGATATAGCAATCAGCCCCAGCATTTT.

The chain recombines TRBV4-2 with TRBJ2-7, with D possibly TRBD1 on 6 matching bases. Germline assignment: CDR1 LGHNA and CDR2 YNFKEQ. V shed 0 bases and J shed 2 bases, with 14 bases lying between them. There are 16 residues in the CDR3. The CDR3: CASSQDLRQGPYEQYF. Here the CDR3 DNA reads TGTGCCAGCAGCCAAGATCTACGGCAGGGGCCCTACGAGCAGTACTTC.

The chain combines TRBV11-2 with TRBJ2-3, with D uncertain. CDR3 length: 14 amino acids. Trimming removed 1 base at V and 6 bases at J, with 11 bases between. Germline V gives CDR1 SGHAT, CDR2 FQNNGV. The CDR3: CASSLVGSRDTQYF. The CDR3 DNA reads TGTGCCAGCAGCTTAGTGGGGTCCAGGGATACGCAGTATTTT.

This chain uses TRBV7-2 with TRBJ2-5, with a possible D match to TRBD2 (5 bases). The V end was cut by 5 bases, the J end by 9 bases, with 13 bases between. This CDR3 is 12 amino acids long. In germline, CDR1 is SGHTA, CDR2 FQGNSA. This CDR3 reads CASSPFEGPQYF. The CDR3 region has the DNA TGTGCCAGCAGCCCTTTCGAGGGTCCCCAGTACTTC.

This clone occurred many times. The chain links TRBV7-2 to TRBJ1-2; TRBD1 matches at 7 bases. The J segment lost 8 bases and the V segment lost 4 bases, leaving 16 bases of the junction unmatched. Germline V gene lookup returns CDR1 SGHTA and CDR2 FQGNSA. The CDR3 is 16 amino acids. The CDR3 DNA sequence: TGTGCCAGCAGCTCAGATAGGGGGCCGGGGGGCGCAGGCTACACCTTC. As protein: CASSSDRGPGGAGYTF.

This chain uses TRBV4-2 with TRBJ1-6; D gene unclear. This CDR3 has 16 residues. Trimming cost V 3 bases and J 13 bases, with 22 bases left between them. Looked up from germline, CDR1 is LGHNA and CDR2 is YNFKEQ. In DNA, the CDR3 is TGTGCCAGCAGCCAGGAACCGGGCCCATTAGAGTCTCCCCTCCACTTT. It codes for CASSQEPGPLESPLHF.

The V gene is TRBV18, the J gene TRBJ2-1, with 8 positions matching TRBD2. With V trimmed by 11 bases and J by 8 bases, 23 bases remained unmatched. The V gene's germline CDR1 is KGHSH and CDR2 LQKENI. The CDR3 covers 17 residues. This CDR3 reads CAGAGVGSGLDRHEQFF. CDR3 coding DNA: TGTGCCGGAGCCGGGGTGGGCTCGGGACTAGACCGTCATGAGCAGTTCTTC.

The chain joins TRBV18 to TRBJ2-5; D remains unclear. Germline V lookup: CDR1 KGHSH, CDR2 LQKENI. Trimming removed 2 bases from V and 4 bases from J, with 8 bases in between. The CDR3 is 13 amino acids. The CDR3 bases are TGTGCCAGCTCACCAGGAAGTCCAGAGACCCAGTACTTC. Translated: CASSPGSPETQYF.

The chain uses TRBV25-1 and TRBJ2-7, with 7 bases lining up with TRBD1. The germline V gene encodes CDR1 MGHDK and CDR2 SYGVNS. The V segment lost 6 bases and the J segment 5 bases; nucleotides outside the gene matches: 10. The CDR3 has 14 amino acids. CDR3 in amino acids: CASRETGHVNEQYF. The CDR3 DNA sequence: TGTGCCAGCAGGGAGACAGGGCATGTCAACGAGCAGTACTTC.

This rearrangement joins TRBV7-9 to TRBJ1-1; a weak D match, TRBD1 (6 bases). From germline, CDR1 is SEHNR and CDR2 FQNEAQ (reference sequence). V dropped 4 bases and J dropped 11 bases, with 11 bases sitting between them. The CDR3 loop spans 11 amino acids. CDR3 in DNA: TGTGCCAGCAGCTCTAGACAGGAGGCTTTCTTT. As protein: CASSSRQEAFF.

This chain connects TRBV2 to TRBJ1-5; D is perhaps TRBD1 (5 bases). The CDR3 is 15 residues long. Trimming took off 5 bases at V and 3 bases at J, with 14 bases between the two ends. The germline V gene encodes CDR1 SNHLY and CDR2 FYNNEI. The CDR3 loop is CASSLRRQTNQPQHF. The CDR3 bases are TGTGCCAGCAGTTTAAGAAGACAGACCAATCAGCCCCAGCATTTT.

This clone was picked up one time. The V gene is TRBV28, the J gene TRBJ1-2; D is undetermined. With 5 bases removed from V and 1 base from J, the gap between germline ends came to 11 bases. CDR3 length: 14 amino acids. The germline V gene has CDR1 MDHEN and CDR2 SYDVKM. CDR3 coding DNA: TGTGCCAGCAGTGGGCGTAAGGATAACTATGGCTACACCTTC. Translating gives CASSGRKDNYGYTF.

This clone was counted between two and nine times. The chain is built from TRBV7-3 and TRBJ1-2; 10 positions agree with TRBD1. CDR3 length: 14 amino acids. Germline CDR1 is SGHTA and CDR2 is FQGTGA. V lost 5 bases and J lost 8; bases outside the gene matches: 8. The CDR3 region has the DNA TGTGCCAGCAGCAGGGACAGGGGTCAGTCGGGCTACACCTTC. Translated: CASSRDRGQSGYTF.

This chain links TRBV28 with TRBJ1-5; D gene ambiguous. Per germline, CDR1 MDHEN and CDR2 SYDVKM. V was pared by 5 bases and J by 2 bases, with 13 bases between. The CDR3 consists of 15 residues. The CDR3 loop is CASSAGPFGNQPQHF. As DNA, the CDR3 is TGTGCCAGCAGTGCGGGTCCATTCGGCAATCAGCCCCAGCATTTT.

The chain is built from TRBV5-4 and TRBJ2-1, with D perhaps TRBD2 (5 bases). V was clipped by 3 bases and J by 0 bases, with 7 bases between them. This CDR3 has 14 residues. Looked up from germline, CDR1 is SGHNT and CDR2 is YYREEE (reference sequence). The CDR3 DNA sequence: TGTGCCAGCAGCTCTGGGAGCTCCTACAATGAGCAGTTCTTC. Encoded protein: CASSSGSSYNEQFF.

The CDR3 bases are TGTGCCAGCAGCAAAGGAAATGACAGGGGGATCACCTACGAGCAGTACTTC. Protein: CASSKGNDRGITYEQYF. The rearrangement joins TRBV21-1 to TRBJ2-7; TRBD1 is the table's D call, not checked against the DNA. TRBV21-1 is an annotated pseudogene. This CDR3 is built from 17 residues.

The chain's CDR3 is CASRAGTAGTEAFF. The CDR3 nucleotides read TGTGCCAGCAGGGCCGGGACAGCCGGCACTGAAGCTTTCTTT. This chain uses TRBV6-1 with TRBJ1-1, with 7 bases that match TRBD1. CDR1 MNHNS and CDR2 SASEGT come from the germline V gene. The CDR3 totals 14 residues. With V trimmed by 6 bases and J by 4 bases, 8 bases remained unmatched.

The rearrangement joins TRBV28 to TRBJ1-1; D remains unclear. V lost 6 bases to trimming and J lost 0 bases, with 14 bases between them. The germline CDR1 and CDR2 sequences are MDHEN and SYDVKM. The CDR3 contains 15 residues. In DNA, the CDR3 is TGTGCCAGCAGATCCGGCCGGCAGCTGAACACTGAAGCTTTCTTT. The encoded protein is CASRSGRQLNTEAFF.

This chain joins TRBV7-2 and TRBJ2-5; 15 bases line up with TRBD2. Looked up from germline, CDR1 is SGHTA and CDR2 is FQGNSA. This CDR3 contains 18 residues. Losses at the gene ends were 0 bases for V and 3 bases for J; bases not matched to a gene: 5. The CDR3 coding sequence is TGTGCCAGCAGCTTAGCGGGACTAGCGGGAGGTGGGGAAGAGACCCAGTACTTC. This encodes CASSLAGLAGGGEETQYF.

This sequence joins TRBV9 and TRBJ2-7; D unclear. Germline V lookup: CDR1 SGDLS, CDR2 YYNGEE. The ends were cut back, 7 bases at V and 0 bases at J, with 11 bases in the middle. The CDR3 is 13 residues long. As DNA, the CDR3 is TGTGCCAGCGCTGGTGAGAGCTCCTACGAGCAGTACTTC. This gives the protein CASAGESSYEQYF.